This T cell receptor (beta chain) was recorded in a study of T cell repertoires in cytomegalovirus infection. Study details: Indications came from public TCR beta signatures; they pointed to CMV infection and to a matching HLA type. General study findings and limits: Clonotype analysis showed dominance of the ex vivo response by HLA-C-restricted CMV-specific TCR beta clonotypes. The cumulative frequency of public TCR beta families identified carriers of CMV plus the relevant HLA.

This clonotype was recorded many times. What it binds is not known. TCRdb used MiXCR to reprocess the reads, holding one entry per CDR3 protein. The sample carries approximately 500,000 distinct CDR3 sequences, approximately 17% recorded once. Trimming left V 3 bases short and J 7 bases short, with 10 bases between. The germline V gene encodes CDR1 LGHNT and CDR2 FRNRAP. The CDR3 totals 12 residues. The rearrangement links TRBV12-5 to TRBJ2-7; D may match TRBD1 or TRBD2 (5 bases each). The receptor was derived from a human donor in good health (CMV status not recorded). Some clones in this sample may be carry-over from other donors' samples. Source material: CD8+ T cells from PBMCs. DNA for the CDR3: TGTGCTAGTGGTTTCCCAGGGAGAGAGCAGTACTTC. This codes for CASGFPGREQYF.